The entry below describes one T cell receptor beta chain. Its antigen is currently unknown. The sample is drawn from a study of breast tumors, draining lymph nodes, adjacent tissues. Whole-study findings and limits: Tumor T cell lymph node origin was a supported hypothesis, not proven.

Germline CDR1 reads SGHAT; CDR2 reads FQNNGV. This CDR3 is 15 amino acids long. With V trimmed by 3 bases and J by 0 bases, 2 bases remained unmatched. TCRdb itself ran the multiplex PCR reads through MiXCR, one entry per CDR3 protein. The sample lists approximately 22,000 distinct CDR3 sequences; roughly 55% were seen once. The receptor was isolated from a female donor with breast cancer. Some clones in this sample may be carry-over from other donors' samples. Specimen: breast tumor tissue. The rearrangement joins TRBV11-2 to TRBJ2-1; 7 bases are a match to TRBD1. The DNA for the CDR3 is TGTGCCAGCAGCTTCTCAGGGGGCTCCTACAATGAGCAGTTCTTC. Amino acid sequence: CASSFSGGSYNEQFF.